This T cell receptor beta chain was sequenced for a study of cytomegalovirus exposure and HLA in healthy donors. Primers for the PCR totalled 60 Vbeta and 13 Jbeta. The protocol was immunoSEQ multiplex PCR, while the TCRdb copy is restricted to in-frame clones and leaves out a portion. The sample carries roughly 170,000 clones, more than 70% recorded once. At sampling all donors were nominally healthy, likely with unrecorded immune exposures. Per the germline V gene, CDR1 is SGDLS and CDR2 is YYNGEE. Trimming took off 2 bases at V and 8 bases at J, with 16 bases between the two ends. The CDR3 has 14 amino acids. This clone turned up a few times. What it recognizes is unknown. Notes on the study in general: Further analysis, carried out later, found HLA-associated TCR beta chains more clonally expanded than equally common other chains. Most TCR sequences showed up rarely, but some public TCRs showed up in many donors.

Input material: PBMCs. J is TRBJ1-2 and V is TRBV9; possible D gene TRBD1, 6 bases. The receptor comes from a girl under 18 in good health and CMV-seronegative. CDR3 coding DNA: TGTGCCAGCAGCGTGGGACAAGCCGGCGGGGGCTACACCTTC. This codes for CASSVGQAGGGYTF.